These T cell receptor beta chains were read from a single sample in a study of lymphopenia after photon versus proton radiotherapy. Clones were sequenced by immunoSEQ multiplex PCR, and TCRdb holds only the in-frame ones, with some missing. This sample has more than 25,000 clones, with 87% found just once. Sample: peripheral blood, taken from a patient treated with proton-based radiotherapy. All receptors come from a woman aged 55-70 years with cholangiocarcinoma. Some clones in this sample may be carry-over from other donors' samples. CDR3s include the opening cysteine and the closing phenylalanine or tryptophan. D genes are given only for firm matches. The size field is filled for only some rows; it gives once, few, many or a size class.

CDR3aa | CDR3nt | d_gene | j_gene | abundance | v_gene
CASSYSAGYEQFF | TGTGCCAGCAGTTACTCAGCCGGGTATGAGCAGTTCTTC | - | TRBJ2-1 | - | TRBV6-6
CASRTLGQGFYTF | TGTGCCAGCAGGACCCTGGGACAGGGGTTCTACACCTTC | TRBD1 | TRBJ1-2 | few | TRBV6-5
CASSLGLGSGYEQYF | TGTGCCAGCAGCTTAGGCTTGGGCAGTGGGTACGAGCAGTACTTC | - | TRBJ2-7 | - | TRBV7-9
CASSPVVTVQRAYEQYF | TGTGCCAGCTCACCAGTGGTCACCGTTCAAAGGGCATACGAGCAGTACTTC | - | TRBJ2-7 | - | TRBV18
CASGQGKVQPQHF | TGTGCCAGCGGACAGGGGAAGGTGCAGCCCCAGCATTTT | TRBD1 | TRBJ1-5 | once | TRBV2
CASSTEGDKYNEQFF | TGTGCCAGCAGCACCGAAGGGGACAAATACAATGAGCAGTTCTTC | - | TRBJ2-1 | - | TRBV9
CASRRGGLAAMGTQYF | TGTGCCAGCAGGAGGGGAGGGCTAGCGGCCATGGGGACCCAGTACTTC | TRBD2 | TRBJ2-5 | - | TRBV2
CASSPRDRSSYNEQFF | TGCGCCAGCAGCCCCCGGGACAGGAGCTCCTACAATGAGCAGTTCTTC | TRBD1 | TRBJ2-1 | - | TRBV4-1
CASSSFLLAAPLHF | TGTGCCAGCAGTTCTTTCCTTCTGGCAGCACCCCTCCACTTT | - | TRBJ1-6 | - | TRBV27
CASSNWQGHQPQHF | TGTGCCAGCAGCAATTGGCAGGGCCATCAGCCCCAGCATTTT | - | TRBJ1-5 | - | TRBV21-1
CASSYRSDQELFF | TGTGCCAGCAGTTATCGTTCGGACCAGGAGCTGTTTTTT | - | TRBJ2-2 | once | TRBV7-6
CSATDLVRTSF | TGCAGTGCCACAGACTTGGTCCGGACCTCTTTC | - | TRBJ2-7 | - | TRBV20-1
CASSAPGAGFRQFF | TGTGCCAGCAGCGCCCCCGGGGCGGGATTTCGGCAGTTCTTC | - | TRBJ2-1 | - | TRBV7-7
CASTGAYEQYF | TGTGCCAGTACCGGGGCCTACGAGCAGTACTTC | - | TRBJ2-7 | - | TRBV2
CASRTDSLAPYF | TGTGCCAGCAGAACTGATAGTCTAGCGCCGTACTTC | - | TRBJ2-7 | - | TRBV25-1
CASSHGGGGETQYF | TGTGCCAGCAGCCACGGGGGGGGAGGAGAGACCCAGTACTTC | TRBD2 | TRBJ2-5 | - | TRBV7-8
CASSRAGTGNSPLHF | TGTGCCAGCAGCCGGGCCGGGACCGGTAATTCACCCCTCCACTTT | - | TRBJ1-6 | - | TRBV7-3
CASSLVEGEKLFF | TGTGCCAGCAGCTTAGTGGAGGGAGAAAAACTGTTTTTT | - | TRBJ1-4 | - | TRBV7-9
CASSADSGYTF | TGTGCCAGCTCAGCGGACAGTGGCTACACCTTC | - | TRBJ1-2 | - | TRBV18
CASSMEADNEQFF | TGTGCCAGCAGCATGGAAGCAGACAATGAGCAGTTCTTC | - | TRBJ2-1 | - | TRBV6-5
CASSLTPDRGNQPQHF | TGCGCCAGCAGCTTGACCCCGGACAGGGGGAATCAGCCCCAGCATTTT | TRBD1 | TRBJ1-5 | - | TRBV5-1
CAISDSLAGRGETQYF | TGTGCCATCAGTGACTCATTAGCGGGGAGAGGGGAGACCCAGTACTTC | TRBD2 | TRBJ2-5 | - | TRBV10-3
CASSRQENTEAFF | TGTGCCAGCTCCCGACAGGAAAACACTGAAGCTTTCTTT | - | TRBJ1-1 | - | TRBV18
CASTRTETYEQYF | TGTGCCAGCACCAGGACGGAGACCTACGAGCAGTACTTC | - | TRBJ2-7 | - | TRBV5-5
CASSLTNRIYSNQPQHF | TGTGCCAGCAGTTTAACTAACAGGATCTATAGCAATCAGCCCCAGCATTTT | - | TRBJ1-5 | - | TRBV27
CASTPGQGAQNEAFF | TGTGCCAGCACCCCGGGACAGGGGGCGCAGAATGAAGCTTTCTTT | TRBD1 | TRBJ1-1 | - | TRBV7-9
CASSLAGGTAYGYTF | TGTGCCAGCAGCTTGGCCGGGGGTACTGCCTATGGCTACACCTTC | - | TRBJ1-2 | - | TRBV5-5